The 10 T cell receptor beta chains given below trace back to one sample, sequenced in a study of cytomegalovirus exposure and HLA in healthy donors. Use of 60 Vbeta and 13 Jbeta primers characterized the PCR. Assay: immunoSEQ multiplex PCR; the TCRdb copy retains only in-frame clones and omits some. The table has 250,000 to 350,000 clones, approximately 90% seen once. The sequenced sample was PBMCs. The receptors originated from a man aged 35 to 55 in good health and CMV-seropositive.

This clone was detected a few times. The chain is built from TRBV7-3 and TRBJ2-1, with TRBD2 identical over 7 bases. This CDR3 has 14 residues. Germline V gene sequence: CDR1 SGHTA, CDR2 FQGTGA. V trimming: 3 bases; J trimming: 2 bases; junction bases outside the gene matches: 1. The CDR3 DNA follows: TGTGCCAGCAGCTTCGGACTAGCCTACAATGAGCAGTTCTTC. This codes for CASSFGLAYNEQFF.

CDR3 in amino acids: CASSPETGDGNTIYF. The CDR3 nucleotides are TGTGCCAGCTCACCCGAGACAGGGGATGGAAACACCATATATTTT. The chain employs TRBV18 and TRBJ1-3, with TRBD1 identical over 8 bases. The length of the CDR3 is 15 residues. The germline gives CDR1 KGHSH, CDR2 LQKENI. The trim removed 3 bases at V and 3 bases at J, leaving 4 bases unmatched.

About this clone: Additional DNA sequences in this sample encode the identical CDR3. The genes are TRBV7-3 and TRBJ2-5, with a possible D match to TRBD2 (6 bases). Germline CDR1 is SGHTA and CDR2 is FQGTGA. V lost 5 bases, J lost 5 bases, and 12 bases lay in between. The CDR3 covers 13 residues. The DNA of the CDR3 is TGTGCCAGCAGCCGGGACTCCTGGGAGACCCAGTACTTC. Protein: CASSRDSWETQYF.

The V gene is TRBV6-5, the J gene TRBJ1-1; the match to TRBD1 covers 8 bases. The CDR3 is 16 residues long. Germline V CDR1 and CDR2: MNHEY, SVGAGI. After removal of 1 base from V and 1 base from J, the junction contained 5 bases not matched to a gene. The CDR3 reads CASSYFAGGQNTEAFF. CDR3 DNA: TGTGCCAGCAGTTACTTCGCAGGGGGCCAGAACACTGAAGCTTTCTTT.

The count of this clone is one. V usage is TRBV5-6 and J usage is TRBJ2-2; 9 bases align to TRBD1. The CDR3 spans 16 residues. V was pared by 0 bases and J by 1 base, with 1 base of the junction left unmatched. Germline V gives CDR1 SGHDT, CDR2 YYEEEE. The CDR3 sequence: CASSLADRGNTGELFF. The CDR3 DNA reads TGTGCCAGCAGCTTGGCGGACAGGGGGAACACCGGGGAGCTGTTTTTT.

The DNA for the CDR3 is TGTGCCAGCAGCCCTGCGGGACTAGCGGGTGGGGCCGGGGAGCTGTTTTTT. Protein product: CASSPAGLAGGAGELFF. The chain joins TRBV7-3 to TRBJ2-2, with TRBD2 identical over 12 bases. Unmatched junction bases numbered 10, after V lost 5 bases and J lost 6 bases. This CDR3 is 17 amino acids long. Looked up from germline, CDR1 is SGHTA and CDR2 is FQGTGA.

The V and J genes are TRBV28 and TRBJ1-1; 7 bases are shared with TRBD1. This CDR3 contains 14 residues. Losses at the gene ends were 3 bases for V and 0 bases for J; bases not matched to a gene: 1. CDR1 and CDR2 (germline): MDHEN, SYDVKM. The DNA of the CDR3 is TGTGCCAGCAGTTTCACAGGGGTGAACACTGAAGCTTTCTTT. This translates into CASSFTGVNTEAFF.

The gene calls are TRBV19 and TRBJ2-5, with D hard to call. Trimming took off 5 bases at V and 1 base at J, with 8 bases between the two ends. CDR3 length: 13 residues. Per germline, CDR1 LNHDA and CDR2 SQIVND (reference sequence). The CDR3 DNA sequence: TGTGCCAGTAGTGAGACTCTCCAAGAGACCCAGTACTTC. It yields the protein CASSETLQETQYF.

The chain is built from TRBV5-1 and TRBJ2-5; 11 positions agree with TRBD2. This CDR3 comprises 13 residues. Per germline, CDR1 SGHRS and CDR2 YFSETQ. V was pared by 5 bases and J by 5 bases, with 2 bases of the junction left unmatched. The CDR3 here is CASRLAGVETQYF. DNA of the CDR3: TGCGCCAGCAGACTAGCGGGAGTGGAGACCCAGTACTTC.

CDR3: CASSLATVPNYGYTF. The CDR3 DNA reads TGCGCCAGCAGCTTGGCTACAGTTCCTAACTATGGCTACACCTTC. The rearrangement uses TRBV5-1 and TRBJ1-2; D unclear. The germline V and J ends were trimmed by 0 bases and 0 bases, with 9 bases remaining between them. CDR1 and CDR2 (germline): SGHRS, YFSETQ. This CDR3 is 15 amino acids long.